This record concerns one T cell receptor beta chain sequence. Antigen specificity is unknown. The data originate from a study of blood T cells in healthy people across ages. Points from the study as a whole: Strong correlation linked observed beta diversity and percent naive T cells.

For the second PCR, which ran for about 6 to 11 cycles, a sample-barcoded 5' primer and a J-beta primer mix were used. TCRdb reprocessed the 5' RACE reads with MiXCR, giving one entry per CDR3 protein. The sample holds 540,000 or so distinct CDR3 sequences, roughly 48% seen once. V dropped 0 bases and J dropped 4 bases, with 6 bases sitting between them. The germline CDR1 and CDR2 sequences are LNHNV and YYDKDF (reference sequence). This CDR3 is 13 amino acids long. The V gene is TRBV15, the J gene TRBJ2-5; no clear D gene. What was sequenced was blood. The receptor was isolated from a man at least 80 years old in good health. The CDR3: CATSRDDTETQYF. As DNA, the CDR3 is TGTGCCACCAGCAGAGATGACACAGAGACCCAGTACTTC.